This TCR beta chain is drawn from a study of T cell repertoires in aging, cancer and after chemotherapy. This clonotype is medium-sized (0.01 to 0.1%) within its sample. Rearranged V-D-J TRB sequences were amplified with a mixed TRB-A/B primer pool. TCRdb analysed the multiplex PCR reads with MiXCR anew, one entry per CDR3 protein. The sample lists 1,200 or so distinct CDR3 sequences; around 25% were seen once. Peripheral blood genomic DNA, not sorted cells or RNA, was the template. This CDR3 has 14 amino acids. Germline V gene lookup returns CDR1 DFQATT and CDR2 SNEGSKA (reference sequence). V lost 0 bases and J 5 bases, leaving 11 bases between the germline ends.

The sequencing sample was made of blood. The chain is built from TRBV20-1 and TRBJ2-1, with TRBD2 as a possible D gene (5 bases). This clonotype was sampled from a human donor with a blood cancer. The CDR3 nucleotides are TGCAGTGCTAGAGACGTAGCGCAAGACAATGAGCAGTTCTTC. Encoded protein: CSARDVAQDNEQFF.